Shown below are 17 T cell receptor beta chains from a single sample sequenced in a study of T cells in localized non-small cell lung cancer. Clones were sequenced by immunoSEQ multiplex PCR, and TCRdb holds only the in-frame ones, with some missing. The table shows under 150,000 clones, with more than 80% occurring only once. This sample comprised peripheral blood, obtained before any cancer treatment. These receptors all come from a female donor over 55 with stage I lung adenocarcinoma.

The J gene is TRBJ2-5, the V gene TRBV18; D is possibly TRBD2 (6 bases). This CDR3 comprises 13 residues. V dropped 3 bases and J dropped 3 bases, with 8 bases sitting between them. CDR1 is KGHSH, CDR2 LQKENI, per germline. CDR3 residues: CASSPGGKETQYF. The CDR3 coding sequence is TGTGCCAGCTCACCGGGGGGTAAAGAGACCCAGTACTTC.

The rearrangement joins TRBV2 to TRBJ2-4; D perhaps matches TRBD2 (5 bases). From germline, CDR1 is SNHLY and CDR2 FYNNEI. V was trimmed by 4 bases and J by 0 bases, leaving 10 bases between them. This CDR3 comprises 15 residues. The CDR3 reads CASSGSSLAKNIQYF. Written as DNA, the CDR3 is TGTGCCAGCAGTGGGTCTAGCCTAGCCAAAAACATTCAGTACTTC.

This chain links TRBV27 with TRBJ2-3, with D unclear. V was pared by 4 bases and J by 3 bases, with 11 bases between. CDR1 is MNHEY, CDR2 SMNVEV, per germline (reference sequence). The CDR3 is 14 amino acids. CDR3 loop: CASSSVSRTDTQYF. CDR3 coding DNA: TGTGCCAGCAGTTCGGTCAGCCGAACAGATACGCAGTATTTT.

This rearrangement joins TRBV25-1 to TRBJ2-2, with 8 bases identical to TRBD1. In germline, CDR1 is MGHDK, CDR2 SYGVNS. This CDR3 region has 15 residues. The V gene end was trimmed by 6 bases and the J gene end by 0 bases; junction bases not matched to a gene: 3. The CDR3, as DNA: TGTGCCAGCAGAGACAGGGGTACGAACACCGGGGAGCTGTTTTTT. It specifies CASRDRGTNTGELFF. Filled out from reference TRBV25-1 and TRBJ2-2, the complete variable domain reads EADIYQTPRYLVIGTGKKITLECSQTMGHDKMYWYQQDPGMELHLIHYSYGVNSTEKGDLSSESTVSRIRTEHFPLTLESARPSHTSQYLCASRDRGTNTGELFFGEGSRLTVL.

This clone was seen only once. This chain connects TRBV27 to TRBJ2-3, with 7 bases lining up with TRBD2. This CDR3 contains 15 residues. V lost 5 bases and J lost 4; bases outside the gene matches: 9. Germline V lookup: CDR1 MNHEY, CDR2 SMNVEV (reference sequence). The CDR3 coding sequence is TGTGCCAGCAGTAAATGGGCGGGAGAAGCAGATACGCAGTATTTT. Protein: CASSKWAGEADTQYF.

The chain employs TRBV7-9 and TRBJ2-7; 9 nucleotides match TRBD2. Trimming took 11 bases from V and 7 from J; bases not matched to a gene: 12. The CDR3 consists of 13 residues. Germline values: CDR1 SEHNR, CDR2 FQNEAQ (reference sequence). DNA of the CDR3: TGTGCCGTCCCAGGCTGGACTAGCGTGGAGCAGTACTTC. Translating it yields CAVPGWTSVEQYF.

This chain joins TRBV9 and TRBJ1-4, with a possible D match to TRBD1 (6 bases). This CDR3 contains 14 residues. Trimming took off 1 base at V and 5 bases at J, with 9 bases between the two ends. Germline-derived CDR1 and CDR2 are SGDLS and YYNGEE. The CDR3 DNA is TGTGCCAGCAGCGTAACAGGGACCAATGAAAAACTGTTTTTT. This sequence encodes CASSVTGTNEKLFF.

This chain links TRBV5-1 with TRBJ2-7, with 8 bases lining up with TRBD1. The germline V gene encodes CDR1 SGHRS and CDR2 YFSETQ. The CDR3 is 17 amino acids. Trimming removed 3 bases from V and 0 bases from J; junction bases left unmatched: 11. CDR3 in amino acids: CASSSTGTGTSSYEQYF. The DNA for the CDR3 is TGCGCCAGCAGCTCAACCGGGACAGGAACGAGCTCCTACGAGCAGTACTTC.

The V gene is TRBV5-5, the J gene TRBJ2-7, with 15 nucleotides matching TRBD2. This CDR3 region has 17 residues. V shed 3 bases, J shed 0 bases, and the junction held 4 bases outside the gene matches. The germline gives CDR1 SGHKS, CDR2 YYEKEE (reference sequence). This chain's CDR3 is CASSWGLAGGRSYEQYF. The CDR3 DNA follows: TGTGCCAGCAGCTGGGGACTAGCGGGAGGCCGCTCCTACGAGCAGTACTTC.

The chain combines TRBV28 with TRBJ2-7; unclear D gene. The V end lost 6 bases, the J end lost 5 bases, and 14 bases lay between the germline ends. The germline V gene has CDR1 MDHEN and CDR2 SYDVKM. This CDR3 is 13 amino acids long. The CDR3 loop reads CASSSPSTDEQYF. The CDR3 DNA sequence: TGTGCCAGCAGCTCCCCATCAACAGACGAGCAGTACTTC.

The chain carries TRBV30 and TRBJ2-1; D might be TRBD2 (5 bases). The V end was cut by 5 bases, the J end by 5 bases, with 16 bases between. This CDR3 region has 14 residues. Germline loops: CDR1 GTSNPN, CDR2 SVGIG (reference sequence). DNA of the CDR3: TGTGCCTGGCACGTTGGGCGGGCAAACAATGAGCAGTTCTTC. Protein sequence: CAWHVGRANNEQFF.

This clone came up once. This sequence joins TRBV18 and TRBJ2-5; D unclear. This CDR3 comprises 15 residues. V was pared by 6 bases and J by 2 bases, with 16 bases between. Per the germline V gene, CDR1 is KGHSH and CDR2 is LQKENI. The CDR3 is CASSLDQTAQETQYF. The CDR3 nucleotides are TGTGCCAGCTCCCTGGACCAGACCGCGCAAGAGACCCAGTACTTC.

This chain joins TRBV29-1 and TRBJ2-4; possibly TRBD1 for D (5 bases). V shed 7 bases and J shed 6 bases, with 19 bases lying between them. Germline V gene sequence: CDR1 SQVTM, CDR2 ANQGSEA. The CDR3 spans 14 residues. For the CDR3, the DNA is TGCAGCGGCCGAAGGGGAATCGACGCAAACATTCAGTACTTC. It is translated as CSGRRGIDANIQYF.

DNA of the CDR3: TGTGCCAGCAGCTTAAAGGCGCCTACAACTACTCAGCTCTACGAGCAGTACTTC. As protein: CASSLKAPTTTQLYEQYF. The chain employs TRBV11-2 and TRBJ2-7; D unclear. V was cut by 2 bases and J by 3 bases, with 23 bases left in between. CDR1 and CDR2 (germline): SGHAT, FQNNGV. This CDR3 has 18 amino acids.

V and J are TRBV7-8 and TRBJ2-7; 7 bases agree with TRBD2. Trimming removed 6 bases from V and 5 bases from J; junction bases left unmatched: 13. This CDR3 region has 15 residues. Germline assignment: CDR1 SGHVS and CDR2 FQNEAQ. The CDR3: CASSYLAGEAHEQYF. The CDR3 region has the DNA TGTGCCAGCAGTTATTTGGCGGGAGAAGCCCACGAGCAGTACTTC.

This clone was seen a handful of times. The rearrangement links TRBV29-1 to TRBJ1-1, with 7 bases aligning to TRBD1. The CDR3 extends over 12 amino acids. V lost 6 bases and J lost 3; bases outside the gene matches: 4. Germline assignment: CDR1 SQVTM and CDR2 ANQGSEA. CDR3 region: CSVSRGDTEAFF. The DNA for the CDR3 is TGCAGCGTGAGCAGGGGGGACACTGAAGCTTTCTTT.

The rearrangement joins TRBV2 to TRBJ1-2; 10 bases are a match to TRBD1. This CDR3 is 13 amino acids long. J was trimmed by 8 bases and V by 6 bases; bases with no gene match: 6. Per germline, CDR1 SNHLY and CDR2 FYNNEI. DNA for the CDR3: TGTGCCAGCAGGCTTAGGGACAGGGGAGGCTACACCTTC. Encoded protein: CASRLRDRGGYTF.